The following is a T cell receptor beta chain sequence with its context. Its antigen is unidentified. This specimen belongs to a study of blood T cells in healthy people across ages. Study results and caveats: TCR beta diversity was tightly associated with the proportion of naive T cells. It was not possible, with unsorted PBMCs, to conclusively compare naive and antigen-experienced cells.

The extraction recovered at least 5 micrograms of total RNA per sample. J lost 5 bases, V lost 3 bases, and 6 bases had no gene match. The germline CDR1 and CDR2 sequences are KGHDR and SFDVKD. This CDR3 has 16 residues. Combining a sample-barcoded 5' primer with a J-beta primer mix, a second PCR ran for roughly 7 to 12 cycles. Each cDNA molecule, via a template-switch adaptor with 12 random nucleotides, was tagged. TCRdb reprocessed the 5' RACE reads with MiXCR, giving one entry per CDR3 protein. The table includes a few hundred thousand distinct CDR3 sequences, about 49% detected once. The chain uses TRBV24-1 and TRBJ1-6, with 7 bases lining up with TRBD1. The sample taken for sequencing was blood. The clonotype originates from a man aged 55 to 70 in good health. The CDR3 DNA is TGTGCCACCAGTGATATTCCGGGACAGAATAATTCACCCCTCCACTTT. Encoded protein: CATSDIPGQNNSPLHF.